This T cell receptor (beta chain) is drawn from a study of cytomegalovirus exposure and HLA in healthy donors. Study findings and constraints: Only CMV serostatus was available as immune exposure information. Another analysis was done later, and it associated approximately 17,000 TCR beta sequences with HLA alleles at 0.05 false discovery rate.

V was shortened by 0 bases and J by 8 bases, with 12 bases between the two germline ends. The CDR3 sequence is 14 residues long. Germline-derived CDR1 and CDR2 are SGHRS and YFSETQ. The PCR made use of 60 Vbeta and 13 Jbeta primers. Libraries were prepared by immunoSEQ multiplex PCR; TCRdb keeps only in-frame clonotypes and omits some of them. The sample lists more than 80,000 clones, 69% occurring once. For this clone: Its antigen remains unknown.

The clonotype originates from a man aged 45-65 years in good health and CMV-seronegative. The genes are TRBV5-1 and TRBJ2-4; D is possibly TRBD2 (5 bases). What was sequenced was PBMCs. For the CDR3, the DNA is TGCGCCAGCAGCTTGGCCCCAGGAGCGGACATTCAGTACTTC. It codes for CASSLAPGADIQYF.